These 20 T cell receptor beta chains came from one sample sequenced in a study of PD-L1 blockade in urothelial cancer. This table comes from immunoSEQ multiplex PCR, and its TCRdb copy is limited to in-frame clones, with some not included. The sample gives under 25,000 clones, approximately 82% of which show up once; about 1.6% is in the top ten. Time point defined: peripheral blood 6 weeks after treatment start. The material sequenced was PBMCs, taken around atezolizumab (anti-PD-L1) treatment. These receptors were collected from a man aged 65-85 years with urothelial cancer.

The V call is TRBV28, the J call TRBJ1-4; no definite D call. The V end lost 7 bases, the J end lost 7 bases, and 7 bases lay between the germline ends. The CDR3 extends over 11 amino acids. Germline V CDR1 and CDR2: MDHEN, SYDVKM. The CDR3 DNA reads TGTGCCAGCACCTTCGGTGAAAAACTGTTTTTT. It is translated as CASTFGEKLFF.

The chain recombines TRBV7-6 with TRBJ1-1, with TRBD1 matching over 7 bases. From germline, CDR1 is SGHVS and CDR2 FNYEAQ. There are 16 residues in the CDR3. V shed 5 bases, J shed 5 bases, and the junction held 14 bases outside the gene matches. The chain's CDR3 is CASSPTYTGEGTEAFF. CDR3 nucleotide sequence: TGTGCCAGCAGCCCTACTTACACAGGGGAAGGGACTGAAGCTTTCTTT.

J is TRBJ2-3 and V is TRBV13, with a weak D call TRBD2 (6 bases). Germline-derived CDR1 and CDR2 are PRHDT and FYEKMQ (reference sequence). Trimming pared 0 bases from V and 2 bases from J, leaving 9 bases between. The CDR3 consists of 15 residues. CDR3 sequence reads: CASSLGGGVTDTQYF. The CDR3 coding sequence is TGTGCCAGCAGCTTAGGCGGAGGGGTCACAGATACGCAGTATTTT.

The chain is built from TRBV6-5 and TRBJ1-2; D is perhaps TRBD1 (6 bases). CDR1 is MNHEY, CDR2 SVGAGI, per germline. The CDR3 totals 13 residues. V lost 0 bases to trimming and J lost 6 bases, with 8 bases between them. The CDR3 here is CASSYSGGHGYTF. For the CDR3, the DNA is TGTGCCAGCAGTTACTCGGGGGGGCATGGCTACACCTTC.

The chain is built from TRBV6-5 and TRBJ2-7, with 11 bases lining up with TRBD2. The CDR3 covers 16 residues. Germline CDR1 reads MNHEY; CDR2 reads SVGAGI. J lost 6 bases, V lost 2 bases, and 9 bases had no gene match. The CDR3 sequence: CASSYTSGRGSGEQYF. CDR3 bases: TGTGCCAGCAGTTACACTAGCGGGAGAGGTTCTGGCGAGCAGTACTTC.

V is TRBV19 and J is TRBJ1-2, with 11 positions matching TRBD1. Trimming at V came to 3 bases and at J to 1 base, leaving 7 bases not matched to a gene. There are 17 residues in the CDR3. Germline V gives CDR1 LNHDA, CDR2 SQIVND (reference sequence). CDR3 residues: CASSIYPGQGDNYGYTF. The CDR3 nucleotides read TGTGCCAGTAGTATCTACCCGGGACAGGGGGATAACTATGGCTACACCTTC.

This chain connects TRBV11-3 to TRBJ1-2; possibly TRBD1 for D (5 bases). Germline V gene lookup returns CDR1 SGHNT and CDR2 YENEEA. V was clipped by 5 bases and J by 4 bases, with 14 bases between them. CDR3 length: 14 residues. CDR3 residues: CASSEGLLGYGYTF. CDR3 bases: TGTGCCAGCAGCGAGGGACTGCTGGGCTATGGCTACACCTTC.

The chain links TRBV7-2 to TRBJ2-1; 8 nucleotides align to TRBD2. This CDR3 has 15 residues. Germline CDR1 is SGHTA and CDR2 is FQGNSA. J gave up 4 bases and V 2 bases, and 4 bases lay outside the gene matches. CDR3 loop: CASSLSSGPYNEQFF. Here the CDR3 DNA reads TGTGCCAGCAGCTTATCTAGCGGGCCATACAATGAGCAGTTCTTC.

The CDR3 region is CASSSGQGVDEQYF. Written as DNA, the CDR3 is TGTGCCAGCAGCAGCGGACAGGGAGTGGACGAGCAGTACTTC. The rearrangement links TRBV4-2 to TRBJ2-7; 8 bases align to TRBD1. The J segment lost 5 bases and the V segment lost 5 bases, leaving 8 bases of the junction unmatched. CDR3 size: 14 residues. Germline CDR1 is LGHNA and CDR2 is YNFKEQ.

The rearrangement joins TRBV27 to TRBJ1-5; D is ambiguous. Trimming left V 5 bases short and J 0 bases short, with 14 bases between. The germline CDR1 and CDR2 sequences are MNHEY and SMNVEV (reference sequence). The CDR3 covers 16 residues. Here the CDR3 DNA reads TGTGCCAGCAGTCCCGACGGACTATATAGCAATCAGCCCCAGCATTTT. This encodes CASSPDGLYSNQPQHF.

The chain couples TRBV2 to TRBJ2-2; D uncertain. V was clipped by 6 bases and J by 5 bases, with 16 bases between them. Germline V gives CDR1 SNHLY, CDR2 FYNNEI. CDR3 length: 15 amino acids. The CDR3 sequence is CASSSLLLRTGELFF. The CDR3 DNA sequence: TGTGCCAGCAGCAGCCTCCTCTTGAGGACCGGGGAGCTGTTTTTT.

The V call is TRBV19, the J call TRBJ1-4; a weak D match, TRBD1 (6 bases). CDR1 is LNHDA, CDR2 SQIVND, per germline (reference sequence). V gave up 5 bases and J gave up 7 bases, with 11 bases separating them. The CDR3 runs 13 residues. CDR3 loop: CASSPRDIEKLFF. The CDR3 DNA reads TGTGCCAGTAGTCCCCGGGACATTGAAAAACTGTTTTTT.

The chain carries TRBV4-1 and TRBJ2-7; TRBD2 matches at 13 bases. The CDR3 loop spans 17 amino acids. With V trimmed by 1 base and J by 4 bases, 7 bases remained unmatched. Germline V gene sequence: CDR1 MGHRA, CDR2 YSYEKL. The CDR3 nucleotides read TGCGCCAGCAGCCAAGTTATAGGACTAGCGGGAGTATACGAGCAGTACTTC. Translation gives CASSQVIGLAGVYEQYF.

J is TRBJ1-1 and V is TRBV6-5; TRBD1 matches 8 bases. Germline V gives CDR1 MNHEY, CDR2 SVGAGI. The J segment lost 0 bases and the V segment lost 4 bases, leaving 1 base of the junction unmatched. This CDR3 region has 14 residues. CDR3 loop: CASSWGQVNTEAFF. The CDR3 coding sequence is TGTGCCAGCAGTTGGGGACAGGTGAACACTGAAGCTTTCTTT.

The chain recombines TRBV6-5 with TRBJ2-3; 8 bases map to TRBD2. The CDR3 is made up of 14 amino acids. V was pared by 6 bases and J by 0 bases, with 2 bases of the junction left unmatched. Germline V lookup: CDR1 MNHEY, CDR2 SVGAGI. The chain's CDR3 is CASSWTSSTDTQYF. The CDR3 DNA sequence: TGTGCCAGCAGCTGGACTAGCAGCACAGATACGCAGTATTTT.

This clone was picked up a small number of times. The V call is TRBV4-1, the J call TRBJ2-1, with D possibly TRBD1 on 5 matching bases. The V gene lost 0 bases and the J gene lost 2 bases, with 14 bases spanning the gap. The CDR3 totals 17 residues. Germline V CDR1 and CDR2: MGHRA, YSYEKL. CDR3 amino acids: CASSQDTGDLTYNEQFF. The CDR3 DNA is TGCGCCAGCAGCCAAGATACAGGAGACCTAACCTACAATGAGCAGTTCTTC.

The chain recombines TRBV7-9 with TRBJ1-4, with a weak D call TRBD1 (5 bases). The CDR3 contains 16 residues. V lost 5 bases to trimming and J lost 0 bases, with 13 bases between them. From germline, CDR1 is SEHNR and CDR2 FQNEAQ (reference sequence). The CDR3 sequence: CASSVTGDTTNEKLFF. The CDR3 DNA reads TGTGCCAGCAGCGTAACAGGCGACACAACTAATGAAAAACTGTTTTTT.

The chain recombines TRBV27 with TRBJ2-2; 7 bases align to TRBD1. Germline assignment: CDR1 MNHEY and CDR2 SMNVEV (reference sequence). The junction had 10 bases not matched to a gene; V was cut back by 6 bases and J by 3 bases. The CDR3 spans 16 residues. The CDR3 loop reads CASSKTGEWHTGELFF. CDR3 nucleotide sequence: TGTGCCAGCAGCAAAACAGGGGAGTGGCACACCGGGGAGCTGTTTTTT.

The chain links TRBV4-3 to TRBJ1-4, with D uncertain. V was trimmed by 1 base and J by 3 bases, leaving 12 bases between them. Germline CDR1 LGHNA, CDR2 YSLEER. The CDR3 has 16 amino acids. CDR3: CASSQGATASNEKLFF. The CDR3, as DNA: TGCGCCAGCAGCCAAGGGGCAACCGCCTCTAATGAAAAACTGTTTTTT.

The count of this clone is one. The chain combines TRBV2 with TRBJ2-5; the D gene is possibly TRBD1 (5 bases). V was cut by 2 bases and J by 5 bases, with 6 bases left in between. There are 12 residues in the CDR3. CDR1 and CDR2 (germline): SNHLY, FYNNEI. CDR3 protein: CASSENRETQYF. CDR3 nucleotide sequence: TGTGCCAGCAGTGAAAACAGGGAGACCCAGTACTTC.